This TCR beta chain was recorded in a study of blood T cell dynamics during melanoma immunotherapy. Overall study: First-line therapy was either pembrolizumab or nivolumab with ipilimumab for metastatic melanoma. Study conclusions and caveats: The study could not tell melanoma-specific clones from general immune activation.

Noted time point: week 3, after first cycle of checkpoint inhibitor. Some clones are missing from TCRdb's copy, which holds only in-frame ones; the method was immunoSEQ multiplex PCR. The table lists fewer than 15,000 clones, approximately 90% of them singletons. Looked up from germline, CDR1 is SGHNT and CDR2 is YYREEE (reference sequence). V dropped 0 bases and J dropped 5 bases, with 8 bases sitting between them. The CDR3 runs 13 residues. A remark on this clone: Its matching antigen is unknown.

The TCR originated in a human donor with melanoma. The chain uses TRBV5-4 and TRBJ2-5; D is uncertain. The sample was blood, taken from a patient treated with checkpoint blockade. This CDR3 is CASSLETAETQYF. The DNA of the CDR3 is TGTGCCAGCAGCTTGGAAACTGCTGAGACCCAGTACTTC.